Listed below are T cell receptor beta chains from one sample, sequenced in a study of technical replicates of blood from four donors. Measured with immunoSEQ multiplex PCR; TCRdb has only the in-frame clones, and not every one. The sample shows around 61,000 clones, approximately 86% of them seen only once. Sequencing was carried out using PBMCs. The source of these receptors is a human donor in good health. Some clones in this sample may be carry-over from other donors' samples. Both conserved end residues are part of each CDR3. Fields, in order: J gene, V gene, clone size, CDR3 protein. Size values are once, few and many counts, or a class for expanded clones, and some rows have none.

j_call: TRBJ2-1; v_call: TRBV5-1; clone_size: .; cdr3_aa: CASSQDSGYNEQFF
j_call: TRBJ2-1; v_call: TRBV9; clone_size: .; cdr3_aa: CASMVRAGPSSYNEQFF
j_call: TRBJ1-5; v_call: TRBV11-2; clone_size: .; cdr3_aa: CASSLAPGGGNQPQHF
j_call: TRBJ2-5; v_call: TRBV4-2; clone_size: .; cdr3_aa: CASSQVGGSQYF
j_call: TRBJ2-7; v_call: TRBV5-1; clone_size: .; cdr3_aa: CASSHSGSNYEQYF
j_call: TRBJ2-1; v_call: TRBV6-5; clone_size: .; cdr3_aa: CASSYSERLYNEQFF
j_call: TRBJ1-2; v_call: TRBV7-8; clone_size: .; cdr3_aa: CASSLGQGSGYTF
j_call: TRBJ2-1; v_call: TRBV7-2; clone_size: .; cdr3_aa: CASSKVGSGSPGYNEQFF
j_call: TRBJ1-5; v_call: TRBV11-2; clone_size: .; cdr3_aa: CASSPRAGGDQPQHF
j_call: TRBJ2-1; v_call: TRBV19; clone_size: .; cdr3_aa: CASSSPSGSHGSYNEQFF
j_call: TRBJ1-6; v_call: TRBV9; clone_size: once; cdr3_aa: CASSVGGSESPLHF
j_call: TRBJ2-7; v_call: TRBV4-3; clone_size: .; cdr3_aa: CASSLNWESEQYF
j_call: TRBJ2-2; v_call: TRBV7-8; clone_size: .; cdr3_aa: CASRDRGVYGELFF
j_call: TRBJ2-7; v_call: TRBV6-1; clone_size: .; cdr3_aa: CASTKVLAGGDDQYF
j_call: TRBJ2-1; v_call: TRBV5-4; clone_size: once; cdr3_aa: CASSGTSGVYNEQFF
j_call: TRBJ1-2; v_call: TRBV4-3; clone_size: .; cdr3_aa: CASSQERTGSGYTF
j_call: TRBJ2-5; v_call: TRBV10-3; clone_size: .; cdr3_aa: CAISESAGVWETQYF
j_call: TRBJ2-7; v_call: TRBV4-3; clone_size: .; cdr3_aa: CASSQTGLRNEQYF
j_call: TRBJ2-5; v_call: TRBV5-6; clone_size: .; cdr3_aa: CASSLAGQQETQYF
j_call: TRBJ2-1; v_call: TRBV27; clone_size: .; cdr3_aa: CASSRTTSGLYNEQFF
j_call: TRBJ1-6; v_call: TRBV9; clone_size: .; cdr3_aa: CASSVAPGGESPLHF
j_call: TRBJ2-5; v_call: TRBV18; clone_size: .; cdr3_aa: CASSPNRGGPETQYF
j_call: TRBJ2-3; v_call: TRBV5-4; clone_size: once; cdr3_aa: CASISQTIGGADTQYF
j_call: TRBJ2-1; v_call: TRBV19; clone_size: .; cdr3_aa: CASRNRDRPWDEQFF
j_call: TRBJ2-7; v_call: TRBV7-9; clone_size: .; cdr3_aa: CASSPTSGGLYGQYF
j_call: TRBJ2-5; v_call: TRBV15; clone_size: .; cdr3_aa: CATSFTGAQETQYF
j_call: TRBJ2-7; v_call: TRBV6-5; clone_size: .; cdr3_aa: CASRFDTSYEQYF
j_call: TRBJ1-1; v_call: TRBV5-1; clone_size: .; cdr3_aa: CASSSTGVTEAFF
j_call: TRBJ2-2; v_call: TRBV14; clone_size: many; cdr3_aa: CASSQQLASTGELFF
j_call: TRBJ1-1; v_call: TRBV7-9; clone_size: .; cdr3_aa: CASSSTGGLTEAFF
j_call: TRBJ2-2; v_call: TRBV4-3; clone_size: .; cdr3_aa: CASSQEVSWVGELFF
j_call: TRBJ2-2; v_call: TRBV9; clone_size: .; cdr3_aa: CASSSRGGPGTGELFF
j_call: TRBJ2-7; v_call: TRBV5-6; clone_size: .; cdr3_aa: CASSLLGQVKLAEQYF
j_call: TRBJ1-3; v_call: TRBV10-3; clone_size: .; cdr3_aa: CAYKGTGGNTIYF
j_call: TRBJ2-7; v_call: TRBV5-6; clone_size: .; cdr3_aa: CASSLGRHQGRHF
j_call: TRBJ2-1; v_call: TRBV21-1; clone_size: .; cdr3_aa: CASKKIAGVNEQFF
j_call: TRBJ1-6; v_call: TRBV18; clone_size: .; cdr3_aa: CASSPYDRVGTYNSPLHF
j_call: TRBJ1-5; v_call: TRBV29-1; clone_size: .; cdr3_aa: CSAVQGNNQPQHF
j_call: TRBJ1-1; v_call: TRBV7-2; clone_size: few; cdr3_aa: CASSGGGNTEAFF
j_call: TRBJ1-2; v_call: TRBV10-3; clone_size: .; cdr3_aa: CAIKLNDRDGYTF
j_call: TRBJ1-1; v_call: TRBV4-3; clone_size: .; cdr3_aa: CASSRETGVLSTEAFF
j_call: TRBJ2-1; v_call: TRBV7-3; clone_size: .; cdr3_aa: CASSLSGRYNEQFF
j_call: TRBJ2-3; v_call: TRBV5-6; clone_size: .; cdr3_aa: CASSFQQTGPDTQYF
j_call: TRBJ2-5; v_call: TRBV7-2; clone_size: .; cdr3_aa: CASSLRQEETQYF
j_call: TRBJ1-6; v_call: TRBV7-9; clone_size: .; cdr3_aa: CASSERDTSSYNSPLHF
j_call: TRBJ2-3; v_call: TRBV19; clone_size: .; cdr3_aa: CASSYPGQGTDTQYF
j_call: TRBJ1-2; v_call: TRBV9; clone_size: once; cdr3_aa: CASSSSGTSAYGYTF
j_call: TRBJ1-1; v_call: TRBV4-1; clone_size: .; cdr3_aa: CASSQEEGQGWNTEAFF
j_call: TRBJ2-3; v_call: TRBV2; clone_size: .; cdr3_aa: CASTKGGGTDTQYF